The sequence of this TCR beta chain was determined in a study of T cell responses to AZD1222 COVID-19 vaccine. Study observations and caveats: Vaccine-associated CD4 TCRs spanned spike, dominant at 160-218 and 743-854.

About this clone itself: The antigen remains unidentified.

Sequenced by immunoSEQ multiplex PCR; TCRdb stores in-frame clones only, minus some. The profile shows about 83,000 clones, roughly 90% of them singletons. Trimming at V came to 6 bases and at J to 3 bases, leaving 8 bases not matched to a gene. This CDR3 region has 15 residues. Germline assignment: CDR1 LNHDA and CDR2 SQIVND (reference sequence). The receptor was derived from an adult in good health. V is TRBV19 and J is TRBJ2-1; TRBD2 matches 7 bases. The sequences come from peripheral blood, collected on day 0 of MenACWY control vaccination. CDR3 nucleotides: TGTGCCAGTAGCCAGGCGGGACTAATCTACAATGAGCAGTTCTTC. Residues: CASSQAGLIYNEQFF.